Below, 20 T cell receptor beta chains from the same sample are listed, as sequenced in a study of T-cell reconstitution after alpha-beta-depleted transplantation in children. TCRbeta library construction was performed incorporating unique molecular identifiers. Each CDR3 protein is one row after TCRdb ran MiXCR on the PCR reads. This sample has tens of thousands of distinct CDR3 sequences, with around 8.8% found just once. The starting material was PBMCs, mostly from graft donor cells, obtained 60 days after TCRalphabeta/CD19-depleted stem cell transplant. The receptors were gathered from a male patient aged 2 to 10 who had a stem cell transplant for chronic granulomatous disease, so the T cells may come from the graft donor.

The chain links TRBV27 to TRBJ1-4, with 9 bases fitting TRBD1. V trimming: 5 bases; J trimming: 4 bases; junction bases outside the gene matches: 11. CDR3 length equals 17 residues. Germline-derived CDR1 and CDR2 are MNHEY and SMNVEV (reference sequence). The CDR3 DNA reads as TGTGCCAGCAGTCCGACAATTCGACAGGGGGGTAATGAAAAACTGTTTTTT. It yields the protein CASSPTIRQGGNEKLFF.

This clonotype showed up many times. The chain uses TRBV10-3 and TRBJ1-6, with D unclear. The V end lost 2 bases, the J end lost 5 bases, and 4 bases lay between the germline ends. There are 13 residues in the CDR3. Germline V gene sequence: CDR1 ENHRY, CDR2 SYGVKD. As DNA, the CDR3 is TGTGCCATCAGTGAGACAGATAATTCACCCCTCCACTTT. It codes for CAISETDNSPLHF.

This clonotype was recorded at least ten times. The chain's CDR3 is CASSSRTSARADTQYF. The CDR3 DNA reads as TGTGCCAGCAGCTCTCGGACTAGCGCTCGCGCGGATACGCAGTATTTT. The chain joins TRBV7-2 to TRBJ2-3; TRBD2 aligns across 9 bases. Germline CDR1 and CDR2: SGHTA and FQGNSA. V lost 4 bases, J lost 6 bases, and 11 bases stayed unmatched. The CDR3 loop spans 16 amino acids.

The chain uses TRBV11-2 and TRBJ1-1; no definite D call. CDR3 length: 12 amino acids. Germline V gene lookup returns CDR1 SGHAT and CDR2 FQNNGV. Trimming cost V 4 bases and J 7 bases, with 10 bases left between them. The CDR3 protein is CASSSVRLEAFF. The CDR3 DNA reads TGTGCCAGCAGCTCAGTGAGGCTTGAAGCTTTCTTT.

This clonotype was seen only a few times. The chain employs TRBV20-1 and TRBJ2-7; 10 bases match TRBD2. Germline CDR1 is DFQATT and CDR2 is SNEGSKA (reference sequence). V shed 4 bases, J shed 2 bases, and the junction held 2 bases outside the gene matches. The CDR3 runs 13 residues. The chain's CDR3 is CSANSGRTYEQYF. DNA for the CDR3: TGCAGTGCTAATAGCGGGAGGACCTACGAGCAGTACTTC.

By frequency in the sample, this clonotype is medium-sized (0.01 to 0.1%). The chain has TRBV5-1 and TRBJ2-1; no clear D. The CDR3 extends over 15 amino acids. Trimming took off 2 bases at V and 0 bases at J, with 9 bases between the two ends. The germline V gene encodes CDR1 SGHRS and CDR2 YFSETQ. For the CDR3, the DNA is TGCGCCAGCAGCTTCGGACCCTCCTCCTACAATGAGCAGTTCTTC. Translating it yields CASSFGPSSYNEQFF.

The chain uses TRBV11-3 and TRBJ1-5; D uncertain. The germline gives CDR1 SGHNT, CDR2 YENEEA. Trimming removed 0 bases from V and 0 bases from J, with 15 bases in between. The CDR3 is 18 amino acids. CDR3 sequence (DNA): TGTGCCAGCAGCTTAGATCGGGAAGGGCAACATAGCAATCAGCCCCAGCATTTT. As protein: CASSLDREGQHSNQPQHF. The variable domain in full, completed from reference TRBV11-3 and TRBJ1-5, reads EAGVVQSPRYKIIEKKQPVAFWCNPISGHNTLYWYLQNLGQGPELLIRYENEEAVDDSQLPKDRFSAERLKGVDSTLKIQPAELGDSAVYLCASSLDREGQHSNQPQHFGDGTRLSIL.

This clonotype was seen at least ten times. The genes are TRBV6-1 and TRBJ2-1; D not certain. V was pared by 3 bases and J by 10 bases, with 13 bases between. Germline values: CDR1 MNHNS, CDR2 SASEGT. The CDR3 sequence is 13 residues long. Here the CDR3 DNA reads TGTGCCAGCAGTGACTTAACCCGGTACGAGCAGTTCTTC. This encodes CASSDLTRYEQFF.

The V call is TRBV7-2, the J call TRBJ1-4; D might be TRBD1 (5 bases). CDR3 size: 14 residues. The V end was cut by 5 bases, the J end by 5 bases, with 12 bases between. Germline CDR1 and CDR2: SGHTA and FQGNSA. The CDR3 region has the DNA TGTGCCAGCAGCCACGACAGAGGGAATGAAAAACTGTTTTTT. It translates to CASSHDRGNEKLFF. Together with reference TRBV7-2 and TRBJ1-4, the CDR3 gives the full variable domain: GAGVSQSPSNKVTEKGKDVELRCDPISGHTALYWYRQSLGQGLEFLIYFQGNSAPDKSGLPSDRFSAERTGGSVSTLTIQRTQQEDSAVYLCASSHDRGNEKLFFGSGTQLSVL.

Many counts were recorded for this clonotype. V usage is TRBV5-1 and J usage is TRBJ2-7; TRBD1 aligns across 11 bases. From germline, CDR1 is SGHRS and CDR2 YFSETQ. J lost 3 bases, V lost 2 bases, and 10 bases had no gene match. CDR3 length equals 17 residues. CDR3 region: CASSFSRWDRGFYEQYF. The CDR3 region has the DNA TGCGCCAGCAGCTTCAGTCGTTGGGACAGGGGGTTCTACGAGCAGTACTTC.

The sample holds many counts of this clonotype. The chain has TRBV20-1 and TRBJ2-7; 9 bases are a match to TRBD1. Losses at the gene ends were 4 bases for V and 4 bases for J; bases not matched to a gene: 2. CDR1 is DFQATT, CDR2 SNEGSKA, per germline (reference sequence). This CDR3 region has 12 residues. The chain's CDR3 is CSATDRGYEQYF. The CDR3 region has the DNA TGCAGTGCTACCGACAGGGGGTACGAGCAGTACTTC.

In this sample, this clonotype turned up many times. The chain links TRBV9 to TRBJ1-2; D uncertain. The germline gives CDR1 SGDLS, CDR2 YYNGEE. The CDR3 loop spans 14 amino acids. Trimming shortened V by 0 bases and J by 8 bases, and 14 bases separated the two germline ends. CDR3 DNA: TGTGCCAGCAGCGTAGGAGGAGGGCCGTGGGGCTACACCTTC. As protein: CASSVGGGPWGYTF.

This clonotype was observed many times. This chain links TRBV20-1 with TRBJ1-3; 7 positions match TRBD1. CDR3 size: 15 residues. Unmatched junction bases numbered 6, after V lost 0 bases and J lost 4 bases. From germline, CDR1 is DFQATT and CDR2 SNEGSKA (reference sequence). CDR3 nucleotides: TGCAGTGCTAGAGATCGCCAGGGGGTGGGAAACACCATATATTTT. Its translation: CSARDRQGVGNTIYF.

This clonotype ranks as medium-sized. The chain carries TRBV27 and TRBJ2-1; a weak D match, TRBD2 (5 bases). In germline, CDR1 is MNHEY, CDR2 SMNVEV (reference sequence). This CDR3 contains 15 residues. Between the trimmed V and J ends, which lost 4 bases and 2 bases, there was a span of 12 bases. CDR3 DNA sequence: TGTGCCAGCAGTTCGCCGGGAAATACCTACAATGAGCAGTTCTTC. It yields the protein CASSSPGNTYNEQFF.

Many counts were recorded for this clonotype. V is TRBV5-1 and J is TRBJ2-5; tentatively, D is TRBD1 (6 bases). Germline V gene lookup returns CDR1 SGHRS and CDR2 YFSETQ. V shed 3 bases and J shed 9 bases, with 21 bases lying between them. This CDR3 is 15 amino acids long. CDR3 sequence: CASSSPGQILTAQYF. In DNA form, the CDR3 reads TGCGCCAGCAGCTCGCCCGGACAGATCCTTACGGCCCAGTACTTC.

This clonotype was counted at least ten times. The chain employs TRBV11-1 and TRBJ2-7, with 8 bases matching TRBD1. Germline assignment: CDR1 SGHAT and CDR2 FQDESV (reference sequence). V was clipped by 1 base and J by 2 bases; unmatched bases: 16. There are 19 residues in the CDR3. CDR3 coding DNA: TGTGCCAGCAGCTTAGGGGGACAGGACTCTTTGTGGGAAGCCTACGAGCAGTACTTC. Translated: CASSLGGQDSLWEAYEQYF. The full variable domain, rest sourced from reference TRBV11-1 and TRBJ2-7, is EAEVAQSPRYKITEKSQAVAFWCDPISGHATLYWYRQILGQGPELLVQFQDESVVDDSQLPKDRFSAERLKGVDSTLKIQPAELGDSAMYLCASSLGGQDSLWEAYEQYFGPGTRLTVT.

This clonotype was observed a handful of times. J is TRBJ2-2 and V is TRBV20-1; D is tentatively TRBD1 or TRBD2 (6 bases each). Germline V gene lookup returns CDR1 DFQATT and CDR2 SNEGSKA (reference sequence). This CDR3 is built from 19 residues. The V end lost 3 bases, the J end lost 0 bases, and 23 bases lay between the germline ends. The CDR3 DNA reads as TGCAGTGCTAGGGGTTGGCGGCGGGACAAAGCCACGAACACCGGGGAGCTGTTTTTT. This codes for CSARGWRRDKATNTGELFF.

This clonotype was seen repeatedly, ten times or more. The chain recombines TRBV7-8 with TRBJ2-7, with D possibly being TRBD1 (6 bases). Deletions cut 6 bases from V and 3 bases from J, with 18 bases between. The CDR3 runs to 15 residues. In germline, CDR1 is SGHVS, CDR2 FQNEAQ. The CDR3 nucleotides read TGTGCCAGCAGGAGGGGGACCCAGGACCTCTACGAGCAGTACTTC. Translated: CASRRGTQDLYEQYF.

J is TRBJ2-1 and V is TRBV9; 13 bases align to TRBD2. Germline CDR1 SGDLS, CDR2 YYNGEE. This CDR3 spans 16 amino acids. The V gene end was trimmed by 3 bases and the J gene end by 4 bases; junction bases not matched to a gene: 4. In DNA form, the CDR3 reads TGTGCCAGCAGCGCCCCGGGACTAGCGGGGTACAATGAGCAGTTCTTC. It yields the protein CASSAPGLAGYNEQFF.

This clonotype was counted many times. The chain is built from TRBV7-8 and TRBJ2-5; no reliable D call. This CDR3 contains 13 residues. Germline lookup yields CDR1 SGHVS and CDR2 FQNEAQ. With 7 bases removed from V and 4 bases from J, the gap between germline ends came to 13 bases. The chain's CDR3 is CASKNPWRETQYF. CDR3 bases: TGTGCCAGCAAAAACCCCTGGCGAGAGACCCAGTACTTC.